This passage covers 30 T cell receptor beta chains from one sample sequenced in a study of T-cell reconstitution after alpha-beta-depleted transplantation in children. Researchers prepared the TCRbeta library using unique molecular identifiers, the study reports. TCRdb independently ran MiXCR on the PCR reads; one entry per CDR3 protein. The table lists roughly 300,000 distinct CDR3 sequences, roughly 11% of them singletons. The sample in question was peripheral blood, obtained 180 days after TCRalphabeta/CD19-depleted stem cell transplant. All receptors derive from a male patient aged 2 to 10 who had a stem cell transplant for chronic granulomatous disease, so the T cells may come from the graft donor.

The table lists this clonotype with many counts. The CDR3 protein is CASSLVASSDEQFF. CDR3 coding DNA: TGTGCCAGCAGCTTAGTGGCCTCCTCGGATGAGCAGTTCTTC. This sequence joins TRBV7-2 and TRBJ2-1, with no clear D. Germline CDR1 is SGHTA and CDR2 is FQGNSA. CDR3 size: 14 residues. The V and J ends lost 1 base and 8 bases respectively, with 12 bases between them.

There are many counts of this clonotype. V is TRBV5-1 and J is TRBJ1-4; 10 bases match TRBD1. The V gene end was trimmed by 0 bases and the J gene end by 5 bases; junction bases not matched to a gene: 1. CDR3 length: 15 amino acids. Germline V gene data show CDR1 as SGHRS and CDR2 as YFSETQ. Here the CDR3 DNA reads TGCGCCAGCAGCTTGGGACAGGGGGCCAATGAAAAACTGTTTTTT. This codes for CASSLGQGANEKLFF.

This clonotype was found many times. The CDR3 sequence is CSASDQTSGRANEQFF. The CDR3 nucleotides read TGCAGTGCTAGTGATCAAACTAGCGGGAGGGCTAATGAGCAGTTCTTC. The chain couples TRBV20-1 to TRBJ2-1, with TRBD2 identical over 13 bases. Germline V lookup: CDR1 DFQATT, CDR2 SNEGSKA (reference sequence). With 3 bases clipped from V and 7 bases from J, the junction kept 9 bases outside the gene matches. This CDR3 comprises 16 residues.

This clonotype appeared many times. This chain connects TRBV20-1 to TRBJ2-3; D uncertain. Germline lookup yields CDR1 DFQATT and CDR2 SNEGSKA (reference sequence). The CDR3 sequence is 12 residues long. V lost 2 bases and J 1 base, leaving 4 bases between the germline ends. CDR3 amino acids: CSARSGTDTQYF. The CDR3 region has the DNA TGCAGTGCTAGAAGCGGCACAGATACGCAGTATTTT.

This clonotype was found many times. This sequence joins TRBV7-2 and TRBJ2-5, with TRBD2 as a possible D gene (5 bases). The CDR3 runs to 14 residues. V shed 5 bases and J shed 5 bases, with 15 bases lying between them. Germline lookup yields CDR1 SGHTA and CDR2 FQGNSA. The DNA for the CDR3 is TGTGCCAGCAGCCCCGTGATCGGCGGGGAGACCCAGTACTTC. Encoded protein: CASSPVIGGETQYF.

This clonotype was recorded at least ten times. The chain carries TRBV10-3 and TRBJ2-5; 8 nucleotides match TRBD1. Germline V gene lookup returns CDR1 ENHRY and CDR2 SYGVKD. This CDR3 comprises 13 residues. V was pared by 10 bases and J by 1 base, with 5 bases of the junction left unmatched. CDR3 bases: TGTGCCAGAAGCCAGGGGGCCCAAGAGACCCAGTACTTC. This codes for CARSQGAQETQYF.

The table lists this clonotype with many counts. This rearrangement joins TRBV7-2 to TRBJ2-7, with no clear D. Germline V CDR1 and CDR2: SGHTA, FQGNSA. The ends were cut back, 2 bases at V and 4 bases at J, with 6 bases in the middle. The CDR3 spans 12 residues. The CDR3 DNA sequence: TGTGCCAGCAGCTTACCCACTTACGAGCAGTACTTC. Its translation: CASSLPTYEQYF. Complete variable domain (other parts from reference TRBV7-2 and TRBJ2-7): GAGVSQSPSNKVTEKGKDVELRCDPISGHTALYWYRQSLGQGLEFLIYFQGNSAPDKSGLPSDRFSAERTGGSVSTLTIQRTQQEDSAVYLCASSLPTYEQYFGPGTRLTVT.

At least ten counts were recorded for this clonotype. This rearrangement joins TRBV7-9 to TRBJ2-2; D call uncertain. Per germline, CDR1 SEHNR and CDR2 FQNEAQ (reference sequence). The length of the CDR3 is 10 residues. Trimming removed 7 bases from V and 5 bases from J, with 2 bases in between. The CDR3 spells CASTTGELFF. CDR3 in DNA: TGTGCCAGCACGACCGGGGAGCTGTTTTTT.

This clonotype was seen at least ten times. The chain carries TRBV10-3 and TRBJ1-1; TRBD1 matches 8 bases. Per the germline V gene, CDR1 is ENHRY and CDR2 is SYGVKD. This CDR3 contains 14 residues. V was pared by 2 bases and J by 4 bases, with 3 bases of the junction left unmatched. The CDR3 here is CAISERTGTTEAFF. The CDR3 nucleotides read TGTGCCATCAGTGAGAGGACAGGGACCACTGAAGCTTTCTTT.

About this clonotype: A much larger clone sits a single nucleotide away, making a read error possible. This sequence joins TRBV20-1 and TRBJ2-1; tentatively, D is TRBD2 (5 bases). CDR3 size: 15 residues. The ends were cut back, 0 bases at V and 8 bases at J, with 17 bases in the middle. From germline, CDR1 is DFQATT and CDR2 SNEGSKA (reference sequence). This chain's CDR3 is CSARERARDFHEQFF. CDR3 in DNA: TGCAGTGCTAGAGAGAGGGCTCGGGATTTCCATGAGCAGTTCTTC.

This chain connects TRBV7-3 to TRBJ2-3; 12 bases align to TRBD2. The CDR3 is 17 residues long. The trim removed 1 base at V and 6 bases at J, leaving 8 bases unmatched. Germline values: CDR1 SGHTA, CDR2 FQGTGA. CDR3 amino acids: CASSLMRLAGGGDTQYF. The CDR3 nucleotides are TGTGCCAGCAGCTTAATGCGGCTAGCGGGGGGGGGCGATACGCAGTATTTT.

The table lists this clonotype with many counts. The chain recombines TRBV12-3 or TRBV12-4 with TRBJ2-5; 9 bases are shared with TRBD1. After removal of 7 bases from V and 5 bases from J, the junction contained 8 bases not matched to a gene. The CDR3 is made up of 14 amino acids. CDR3 nucleotides: TGTGCCAGCAACCCGGACAGGGGAGGGGAGACCCAGTACTTC. Its protein is CASNPDRGGETQYF.

CDR3 residues: CASSLDRGNSYNEQFF. The CDR3 nucleotides read TGTGCCAGTAGTCTGGACAGGGGGAACTCCTACAATGAGCAGTTCTTC. This chain links TRBV19 with TRBJ2-1, with 10 bases fitting TRBD1. CDR1 is LNHDA, CDR2 SQIVND, per germline (reference sequence). The length of the CDR3 is 16 residues. After removal of 5 bases from V and 0 bases from J, the junction contained 4 bases not matched to a gene.

The table lists this clonotype with many counts. This chain joins TRBV7-2 and TRBJ2-1; D is unresolved. CDR1 is SGHTA, CDR2 FQGNSA, per germline. The CDR3 is 16 amino acids. Trimming pared 3 bases from V and 0 bases from J, leaving 12 bases between. The CDR3 sequence: CASSFRRVSSYNEQFF. CDR3 DNA sequence: TGTGCCAGCAGCTTTAGGCGAGTCAGCTCCTACAATGAGCAGTTCTTC. The full variable domain, in which reference TRBV7-2 and TRBJ2-1 provide the parts outside the CDR3, is GAGVSQSPSNKVTEKGKDVELRCDPISGHTALYWYRQSLGQGLEFLIYFQGNSAPDKSGLPSDRFSAERTGGSVSTLTIQRTQQEDSAVYLCASSFRRVSSYNEQFFGPGTRLTVL.

J is TRBJ2-1 and V is TRBV5-4; the D call may be TRBD1 or TRBD2 (5 bases each). Per the germline V gene, CDR1 is SGHNT and CDR2 is YYREEE (reference sequence). V was trimmed by 4 bases and J by 7 bases, leaving 18 bases between them. The CDR3 spans 15 residues. CDR3 protein: CASSNRGPWGNEQFF. CDR3 DNA: TGTGCCAGCAGCAATAGAGGTCCCTGGGGGAATGAGCAGTTCTTC.

The chain joins TRBV7-9 to TRBJ2-7; 7 bases match TRBD1. CDR3 length: 14 amino acids. After removal of 4 bases from V and 3 bases from J, the junction contained 6 bases not matched to a gene. Germline-derived CDR1 and CDR2 are SEHNR and FQNEAQ (reference sequence). The CDR3 sequence is CASSSKNRGYEQYF. The DNA of the CDR3 is TGTGCCAGCAGCTCAAAAAACAGGGGCTACGAGCAGTACTTC.

There are many counts of this clonotype. The chain couples TRBV18 to TRBJ2-5; D is ambiguous. The CDR3 is made up of 12 amino acids. Germline V gene sequence: CDR1 KGHSH, CDR2 LQKENI. V was clipped by 5 bases and J by 5 bases, with 9 bases between them. The chain's CDR3 is CASSIARETQYF. The CDR3, as DNA: TGTGCCAGCTCAATCGCGCGGGAGACCCAGTACTTC.

This clonotype was recorded many times. The J gene is TRBJ2-3, the V gene TRBV20-1; 9 positions agree with TRBD1. Germline CDR1 and CDR2: DFQATT and SNEGSKA (reference sequence). The length of the CDR3 is 13 residues. The trim removed 3 bases at V and 5 bases at J, leaving 3 bases unmatched. The CDR3 loop reads CSARGQGGDTQYF. The CDR3 coding sequence is TGCAGTGCTAGGGGACAGGGTGGAGATACGCAGTATTTT.

In DNA, the CDR3 is TGTGCCAGCAGCCCACAGGAGAACACTGAAGCTTTCTTT. This codes for CASSPQENTEAFF. The rearrangement links TRBV7-3 to TRBJ1-1, with D perhaps matching TRBD1 (5 bases). The CDR3 length is 13 residues. Germline CDR1 SGHTA, CDR2 FQGTGA. Trimming removed 5 bases from V and 1 base from J, with 8 bases in between.

This clonotype was observed many times. The chain couples TRBV5-5 to TRBJ1-4; D gene uncertain. The length of the CDR3 is 13 residues. The germline gives CDR1 SGHKS, CDR2 YYEKEE (reference sequence). The V and J ends lost 0 bases and 6 bases respectively, with 6 bases between them. CDR3 nucleotide sequence: TGTGCCAGCAGCTTGGCCATGGATGAAAAACTGTTTTTT. This encodes CASSLAMDEKLFF.

This clonotype was found many times. The chain couples TRBV4-2 to TRBJ2-2, with TRBD2 matching 8 bases. With V trimmed by 0 bases and J by 6 bases, 6 bases remained unmatched. This CDR3 has 16 amino acids. Germline CDR1 LGHNA, CDR2 YNFKEQ. The CDR3 region has the DNA TGTGCCAGCAGCCAAGATTGGACTAGCTTACCCGGGGAGCTGTTTTTT. It specifies CASSQDWTSLPGELFF.

This clonotype was counted many times. The rearrangement joins TRBV12-3 or TRBV12-4 to TRBJ1-1; perhaps TRBD1 as D (6 bases). The CDR3 length is 16 residues. Trimming shortened V by 2 bases and J by 0 bases, and 13 bases separated the two germline ends. CDR3 in amino acids: CASSLRQERLNTEAFF. The DNA for the CDR3 is TGTGCCAGCAGTTTAAGACAGGAGAGGTTGAACACTGAAGCTTTCTTT.

This clonotype has at least ten counts. This chain joins TRBV20-1 and TRBJ1-1; D unresolved. Per the germline V gene, CDR1 is DFQATT and CDR2 is SNEGSKA (reference sequence). Trimming cost V 6 bases and J 2 bases, with 4 bases left between them. This CDR3 region has 10 residues. The CDR3 sequence is CSAYNTEAFF. The CDR3 DNA reads as TGCAGTGCATATAACACTGAAGCTTTCTTT.

The table lists this clonotype with many counts. The chain links TRBV20-1 to TRBJ2-1, with a possible D match to TRBD2 (5 bases). The V end lost 0 bases, the J end lost 4 bases, and 13 bases lay between the germline ends. The CDR3 totals 15 residues. From germline, CDR1 is DFQATT and CDR2 SNEGSKA (reference sequence). This CDR3 reads CSARERSGMYNEQFF. The CDR3 DNA sequence: TGCAGTGCTAGAGAGAGGAGCGGAATGTACAATGAGCAGTTCTTC.

The chain uses TRBV7-8 and TRBJ2-3; 9 positions match TRBD1. In germline, CDR1 is SGHVS, CDR2 FQNEAQ. Trimming took 6 bases from V and 2 from J; bases not matched to a gene: 12. This CDR3 has 17 residues. CDR3 coding DNA: TGTGCCAGCAGTTGCGGCCCGGGACAGGGATTCACAGATACGCAGTATTTT. Encoded protein: CASSCGPGQGFTDTQYF.

At least ten counts were recorded for this clonotype. The rearrangement joins TRBV7-6 to TRBJ2-5, with TRBD2 identical over 9 bases. The CDR3 runs to 16 residues. From germline, CDR1 is SGHVS and CDR2 FNYEAQ. The V gene end was trimmed by 1 base and the J gene end by 5 bases; junction bases not matched to a gene: 8. Here the CDR3 reads CASSLDGGGAFETQYF. The CDR3 DNA sequence: TGTGCCAGCAGCTTAGACGGCGGGGGGGCCTTTGAGACCCAGTACTTC.

This clonotype showed up many times. The rearrangement links TRBV7-2 to TRBJ2-3, with D maybe TRBD2 (5 bases). This CDR3 is 17 amino acids long. V lost 4 bases, J lost 7 bases, and 24 bases lay in between. Germline V lookup: CDR1 SGHTA, CDR2 FQGNSA. This chain's CDR3 is CASSSSTSHIRTNTQYF. CDR3 nucleotides: TGTGCCAGCAGCTCCTCCACTAGTCACATCCGTACAAATACGCAGTATTTT.

There are many counts of this clonotype. The V gene is TRBV20-1, the J gene TRBJ2-7; D is ambiguous. The CDR3 is 11 amino acids. Germline CDR1 is DFQATT and CDR2 is SNEGSKA (reference sequence). V was clipped by 0 bases and J by 6 bases, with 6 bases between them. This CDR3 reads CSARDQSEQYF. Here the CDR3 DNA reads TGCAGTGCTAGAGATCAGTCCGAGCAGTACTTC.

This clonotype was observed many times. The V and J genes are TRBV11-2 and TRBJ2-3, with a tentative D call TRBD2 (5 bases). The germline V and J ends were trimmed by 2 bases and 0 bases, with 6 bases remaining between them. The CDR3 consists of 14 residues. Germline CDR1 SGHAT, CDR2 FQNNGV. The CDR3 is CASSLRRSTDTQYF. CDR3 in DNA: TGTGCCAGCAGCTTACGGAGGAGCACAGATACGCAGTATTTT. The complete variable domain, with remaining parts taken from reference TRBV11-2 and TRBJ2-3, reads EAGVAQSPRYKIIEKRQSVAFWCNPISGHATLYWYQQILGQGPKLLIQFQNNGVVDDSQLPKDRFSAERLKGVDSTLKIQPAKLEDSAVYLCASSLRRSTDTQYFGPGTRLTVL.

This clonotype was detected ten times or more. J is TRBJ2-5 and V is TRBV27, with 7 nucleotides matching TRBD1. V lost 7 bases and J lost 0; bases outside the gene matches: 5. This CDR3 region has 14 residues. The V gene's germline CDR1 is MNHEY and CDR2 SMNVEV (reference sequence). The CDR3 bases are TGTGCCAGCAAGATGGGACAGAACCAAGAGACCCAGTACTTC. Amino acid sequence: CASKMGQNQETQYF.